These T cell receptor beta chains were read from a single sample in a study of neurological immune-mediated disorders. Using its own MiXCR run on the 5' RACE reads, TCRdb lists one record per CDR3 protein. The sample contains about 53,000 distinct CDR3 sequences, about a tenth of which appear only once. The sequenced sample consisted of PBMCs. These TCRs come from a middle-aged woman in good health. Each CDR3 is given with its conserved first and last residue. A D gene is named only where the DNA matches it firmly. Expanded clones are given a class, and other clones once, few, many or no size at all.

>16|TRBJ2-1|.|TRBV20-1|many
TGCAGTGCTAGAGACCCCGACAGAGAGTATTACAATGAGCAGTTCTTC
CSARDPDREYYNEQFF
>15|TRBJ2-3|TRBD1|TRBV6-4|many
TGTGCCAGCAGCCGGACAGGGAAGTTCACAGATACGCAGTATTTT
CASSRTGKFTDTQYF
>19|TRBJ2-1|.|TRBV3-1|many
TGTGCCAGCAGCCAAGATCTTGGGTATGGGCTAGCGGGACAGGATGAGCAGTTCTTC
CASSQDLGYGLAGQDEQFF
>13|TRBJ2-1|.|TRBV12-3/TRBV12-4|many
TGTGCCAGCACTGACGGCGCCTACAATGAGCAGTTCTTC
CASTDGAYNEQFF
>15|TRBJ2-7|.|TRBV20-1|.
TGCAGTGCTAGAGATAGTGGCAGGGAGGCTGAAGAGCAGTACTTC
CSARDSGREAEEQYF
>15|TRBJ2-1|TRBD1|TRBV12-3/TRBV12-4|many
TGTGCCAGCAGTCGGACAGGGGGCGCGGGAAATGAGCAGTTCTTC
CASSRTGGAGNEQFF
>15|TRBJ1-2|.|TRBV6-5|many
TGTGCCAGCAGTTACTCGGGGGGCAGTCCCTATGGCTACACCTTC
CASSYSGGSPYGYTF
>15|TRBJ2-7|.|TRBV7-6|many
TGTGCCAGCACCGGAACAGGGTCTCACCTCTACGAGCAGTACTTC
CASTGTGSHLYEQYF
>15|TRBJ1-3|TRBD1|TRBV5-5|many
TGTGCCAGCAGCTGGGGACAGTCGCCTGGAAACACCATATATTTT
CASSWGQSPGNTIYF
>14|TRBJ2-7|.|TRBV7-2|many
TGTGCCAGCAGTTCCAGCGGGCGCACCTACGAGCAGTACTTC
CASSSSGRTYEQYF
>14|TRBJ1-2|TRBD1|TRBV6-2/TRBV6-3|many
TGTGCCAGCAACCCCTGGGACAGTGGGAATGGCTACACCTTC
CASNPWDSGNGYTF
>17|TRBJ2-5|.|TRBV10-3|many
TGTGCCATCAGTGAGCCCAGGACAGAGGGTTCTGGAGAGACCCAGTACTTC
CAISEPRTEGSGETQYF
>13|TRBJ1-5|.|TRBV12-3/TRBV12-4|many
TGTGCCAGCAGGGCGGGGCTAAATCAGCCCCAGCATTTT
CASRAGLNQPQHF
>14|TRBJ2-3|TRBD2|TRBV5-1|.
TGCGTCAGCAGCGGAGGGACTAGCTCAGATACGCAGTATTTT
CVSSGGTSSDTQYF
>16|TRBJ2-2|TRBD1|TRBV6-5|many
TGTGCCAGCAGTTACAGGGACAGGGGGCTGGACGGGGAGCTGTTTTTT
CASSYRDRGLDGELFF
>15|TRBJ1-1|TRBD1|TRBV5-1|.
TGCGCCAGCAGCTTGTACAAGGGGGCCGACACTGAAGCTTTCTTT
CASSLYKGADTEAFF
>17|TRBJ2-5|.|TRBV4-2|many
TGTGCCAGCAGCCAAGATCAGAAAAGCGGGCTCCAAGAGACCCAGTACTTC
CASSQDQKSGLQETQYF
>13|TRBJ2-3|.|TRBV7-3|many
TGTGCCAGCAGCCCCTTTGGCACAGATACGCAGTATTTT
CASSPFGTDTQYF
>12|TRBJ1-1|.|TRBV7-2|many
TGTGCCAGCAGCCCCGGACCCACTGAAGCTTTCTTT
CASSPGPTEAFF
>16|TRBJ1-3|.|TRBV7-6|.
TGTGCCAGCAGCTTAGGAGGGGCTAGTTCTGGAAACACCATATATTTT
CASSLGGASSGNTIYF
>14|TRBJ1-1|.|TRBV9|many
TGTGCCAGCAATCCTACAGGTATGAACACTGAAGCTTTCTTT
CASNPTGMNTEAFF
>15|TRBJ1-5|TRBD1|TRBV7-2|many
TGTGCCAGCAGCACCGGGACAGGGGTCGGGCAGCCCCAGCATTTT
CASSTGTGVGQPQHF
>13|TRBJ2-7|.|TRBV27|many
TGTGCCAGCAGTTTAATGGGGACCTACGAGCAGTACTTC
CASSLMGTYEQYF
>18|TRBJ2-7|TRBD2|TRBV6-2/TRBV6-3|many
TGTGCCAGCAGTCCGATCCTAGCGGGAGGAGTAGCAACCTACGAGCAGTACTTC
CASSPILAGGVATYEQYF
>16|TRBJ2-7|.|TRBV20-1|.
TGCAGTGCTAGGAGAAGGCAGGGTGATGGGTATCGGGAGCAGTACTTC
CSARRRQGDGYREQYF
>13|TRBJ1-2|.|TRBV12-3/TRBV12-4|many
TGTGCCAGCAGCCCGGACATTAACTATGGCTACACCTTC
CASSPDINYGYTF
>13|TRBJ2-1|TRBD2|TRBV4-3|many
TGCGCCAGCAGCCGTAGACTAGCTGATGAGCAGTTCTTC
CASSRRLADEQFF
>15|TRBJ1-4|TRBD1|TRBV7-3|many
TGTGCCAGCAGCTTTCCGGGACAGGGGAGTGAAAAACTGTTTTTT
CASSFPGQGSEKLFF
>16|TRBJ1-1|.|TRBV4-3|many
TGCGCCAGCAGCCCGAAGGGACTACAGGGAGTGGCTGAAGCTTTCTTT
CASSPKGLQGVAEAFF
>15|TRBJ2-7|TRBD1|TRBV6-6|many
TGTGCCAGCAGACCCGGGACAGGGGACTCCTACGAGCAGTACTTC
CASRPGTGDSYEQYF
>13|TRBJ2-4|TRBD1|TRBV10-1|many
TGCGCCAGCAGTGAGGGACAGGGAATACTTCAGTACTTC
CASSEGQGILQYF
>15|TRBJ2-3|.|TRBV14|many
TGTGCCAGCAGCCCCTCTAGAGCCTCCACAGATACGCAGTATTTT
CASSPSRASTDTQYF
>12|TRBJ1-2|.|TRBV7-9|many
TGTGCCAGCAGTCCGTTCGCCTATGGCTACACCTTC
CASSPFAYGYTF
>13|TRBJ2-4|.|TRBV29-1|many
TGCAGCGTTGAATCAGGGATGGAAAACATTCAGTACTTC
CSVESGMENIQYF
>14|TRBJ2-2|TRBD1|TRBV24-1|many
TGTGCCACCGGCACGACAGGGGGGACCGGGGAGCTGTTTTTT
CATGTTGGTGELFF
>13|TRBJ2-5|.|TRBV29-1|many
TGCAGCGTTGAAGGGTCCAGCCAAGAGACCCAGTACTTC
CSVEGSSQETQYF
>14|TRBJ2-5|.|TRBV5-1|many
TGCGCCAGCAGCGGGGGGGACAGTCAAGAGACCCAGTACTTC
CASSGGDSQETQYF
>21|TRBJ2-2|.|TRBV4-1|.
TGCGCCAGCAACCATGAGAGGCTACAGGTGTTTAAGGGGGACAACACCGGGGAGCTGTTTTTT
CASNHERLQVFKGDNTGELFF
>15|TRBJ1-2|TRBD1|TRBV29-1|many
TGCAGCGTGGAATTTACCAGGGGGGGGATAGGCGGCTACACCTTC
CSVEFTRGGIGGYTF
>14|TRBJ1-2|.|TRBV7-8|.
TGTGCCAGCAGCTTAGCGTCAGCTAACTATGGCTACACCTTC
CASSLASANYGYTF